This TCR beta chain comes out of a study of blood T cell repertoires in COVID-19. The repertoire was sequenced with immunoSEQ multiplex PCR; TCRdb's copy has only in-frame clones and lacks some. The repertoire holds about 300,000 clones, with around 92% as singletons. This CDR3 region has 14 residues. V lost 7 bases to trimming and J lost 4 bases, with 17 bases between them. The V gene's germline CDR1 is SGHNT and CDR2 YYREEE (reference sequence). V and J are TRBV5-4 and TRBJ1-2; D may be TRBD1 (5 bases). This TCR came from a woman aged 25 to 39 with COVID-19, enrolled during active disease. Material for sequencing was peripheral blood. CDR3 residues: CASRSTDSTYGYTF. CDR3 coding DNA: TGTGCCAGCCGATCTACCGACAGCACCTATGGCTACACCTTC.